This TCR beta chain is from a study of T cells expressing NK-cell markers (dated by TCRdb to the early 2020s). Regarding the research as a whole: TCR beta-chain repertoires were profiled in sorted CD3+CD56+NKG2C+, CD3+CD56+NKG2C- and CD3+CD56-NKG2C+ T-cell subsets from several donors. Of the eight sequenced donors, seven were found to be HCMV-seropositive and one was found to be HCMV-seronegative. The eight sequenced donors were randomly selected healthy volunteers, three men and five women. The libraries were sequenced on Illumina HiSeq 2000/2500, MiSeq or NextSeq, producing 2 x 150 bp reads.

These reads were obtained on an Illumina HiSeq 2000. TCR beta cDNA libraries were made by 5'RACE template switching that added a universal primer site and unique molecular identifiers. Synthesis of cDNA was primed from the TCR beta constant segment and was followed by two consecutive PCR amplification steps. Per the source publication's procedure: MIGEC was used to demultiplex reads and group the reads by UMI, and MiTCR was used to assemble and quantify clonotypes. To remove erroneous sequences, TCR cDNA sequences were retained only when supported by two or more reads. The tcR package was used for downstream repertoire analysis, and clonotypes were matched between fractions using CDR3 nucleotide sequence together with V segment. Antigen specificity was annotated against VDJdb with VDJmatch, allowing one amino acid substitution in CDR3. After reprocessing by TCRdb, each CDR3 protein sequence is one entry, and no DNA is given. The V and J calls and clone size come from TCRdb's table, not from the authors' own analysis. The table held for this sample gives about 380,000 distinct CDR3 sequences. The top ten hold roughly 5.2% of the sample.

As for this clonotype: Its antigen target is currently unknown.

Results the study describes overall, beyond this receptor: Those dominant clonotypes were again the most abundant among CD3+CD56-NKG2C+ cells in a handful of donors, at about 28.3-65%. For roughly six donors, the dominant CD3+CD56+NKG2C+ clonotypes were among the top 10 CD8+ clonotypes and accounted for roughly 1.0-8% of CD8+ T cells. Whether the expanded NKG2C-expressing T cell clones were specific for HCMV antigens was left unclear.

HCMV serostatus was determined by detecting HCMV-specific IgG in serum with a commercial ELISA kit. Peripheral blood mononuclear cells were isolated from blood by Ficoll density gradient centrifugation. Spanning cysteine to phenylalanine, the CDR3 consists of 15 amino acids. No DNA is recorded. The germline V gene (reference sequence) sets CDR1 to SGHAT and CDR2 to FQDESV. This clonotype was sampled from a man between 18 and 69 years old in good health. Sequenced sample: blood T cells: a sorted CD56 or NKG2C T cell subset, CD4+ or CD8+ T cells, or bulk PBMC T cells (not recorded which). The chain is encoded by TRBV11-1 joined to TRBJ2-1; without DNA, the TCRdb call of TRBD1 cannot be checked. The CDR3 reads CASSLAPPGTNEQFF. With all but the CDR3 taken from the reference TRBV11-1 and TRBJ2-1 genes, the full variable domain is: EAEVAQSPRYKITEKSQAVAFWCDPISGHATLYWYRQILGQGPELLVQFQDESVVDDSQLPKDRFSAERLKGVDSTLKIQPAELGDSAMYLCASSLAPPGTNEQFFGPGTRLTVL.